This T cell receptor (beta chain) was recovered during a study of metastatic and nonmetastatic thyroid tumors. Study-wide background: Across blood and tumor or nodule tissue, repertoires from malignant and benign thyroid patients were compared with one another. Study-wide results and caveats: Benign nodules reportedly had significantly lower TCR beta diversity than malignant thyroid tumors in blood and tumor.

V was trimmed by 3 bases and J by 0 bases, leaving 20 bases between them. This CDR3 is built from 17 residues. Germline CDR1 is DFQATT and CDR2 is SNEGSKA (reference sequence). Among the patients, none had received any treatment before thyroid surgery. There are many counts of this clone. As yet, its antigen is unknown. Per the original methods: The study's classifier, a distant-metastasis tool for papillary thyroid cancer, was built using CDR3 differences across clinicopathological groups. Through MiXCR, TCRdb re-clonotyped the PCR reads. These V and J calls are TCRdb output, not the study's own analysis. The table shows around 12,000 clones, with 12% occurring only once.

The rearrangement uses TRBV20-1 and TRBJ1-1; TRBD1 is a possible D gene (6 bases). The origin of this receptor is a female donor with papillary thyroid cancer or a benign thyroid nodule (not recorded which). Some clones in this sample may be carry-over from other donors' samples. The sequenced sample consisted of blood. CDR3 loop: CSARWEQGYDLNTEAFF. CDR3 coding DNA: TGCAGTGCTAGGTGGGAACAGGGTTATGATTTGAACACTGAAGCTTTCTTT.